These T cell receptor beta chains were read from a single sample in a study of OX40 agonist ivuxolimab in advanced cancers. Assay: immunoSEQ multiplex PCR; the TCRdb copy retains only in-frame clones and omits some. Of about 48,000 clones listed, around 84% are singletons. The specimen comprised CD4+ or CD8+ T cells sorted from blood, sampled in a trial of the OX40 agonist ivuxolimab. The receptor set was obtained from an adult with an advanced solid tumor such as melanoma, head and neck, liver or kidney cancer. CDR3s include the opening cysteine and the closing phenylalanine or tryptophan. Fields, in order: J gene, clone size, V gene, CDR3 length, D gene, CDR3 DNA, CDR3 protein. D genes are given only for firm matches. Clone size is given for some rows only: seen once, a few or many times, or a class if the clone is expanded.

>TRBJ1-3|.|TRBV30|13|.
TGTGCCTGGAGTGGGGGCTCTGGAAACACCATATATTTT
CAWSGGSGNTIYF
>TRBJ2-7|.|TRBV14|14|TRBD1
TGTGCCAGCAGCCAGGGGGACAGCTCCTACGAGCAGTACTTC
CASSQGDSSYEQYF
>TRBJ2-7|few|TRBV7-2|13|TRBD1
TGTGCCAGCAACCCAGGGGGTACCTACGAGCAGTACTTC
CASNPGGTYEQYF
>TRBJ2-7|.|TRBV19|16|TRBD1
TGTGCCAGTAGTACCCGAGGGGGCCCGGGCACCTACGAGCAGTACTTC
CASSTRGGPGTYEQYF
>TRBJ1-1|.|TRBV7-2|14|.
TGTGCCAGCAGCCAGCAATGGATGAACACTGAAGCTTTCTTT
CASSQQWMNTEAFF
>TRBJ1-4|.|TRBV2|14|.
TGTGCCAGCAGTGCCTCACCAACTAATGAAAAACTGTTTTTT
CASSASPTNEKLFF
>TRBJ1-5|.|TRBV6-1|14|.
TGTGCCAGCAGTTGGGGGCAGGGCAATCAGCCCCAGCATTTT
CASSWGQGNQPQHF
>TRBJ1-6|few|TRBV6-6|13|TRBD1
TGTGCCAGCAGTTTGGCGGCAGGGACAGAGCTCCACTTT
CASSLAAGTELHF
>TRBJ1-5|once|TRBV6-5|13|.
TGTGCCACCGGACGGTCAGGCAATCAGCCCCAGCATTTT
CATGRSGNQPQHF
>TRBJ1-2|.|TRBV27|13|.
TGTGCCAGCAGTTACCCGGGAAGCTATGGCTACACCTTC
CASSYPGSYGYTF
>TRBJ2-7|.|TRBV6-5|14|.
TGTGCCAGCACCCGGGGACGTTCCTCCTACGAGCAGTACTTC
CASTRGRSSYEQYF
>TRBJ2-5|.|TRBV4-2|17|TRBD2
TGTGCCAGCAGCCTCGGGACTAGCGGGGGGGCGAAGGAGACCCAGTACTTC
CASSLGTSGGAKETQYF
>TRBJ1-4|.|TRBV28|14|.
TGTGCCAGCAGACCCAGGACTAACAATGAAAAACTGTTTTTT
CASRPRTNNEKLFF
>TRBJ2-3|.|TRBV5-4|16|.
TGTGCCAGCAGCTCCCCCGGCGGGGGCGGCACAGATACGCAGTATTTT
CASSSPGGGGTDTQYF
>TRBJ2-4|.|TRBV19|16|TRBD2
TGTGCCAGTAGTATTCCGCTAGCGGGAGCGGAAAACATTCAGTACTTC
CASSIPLAGAENIQYF
>TRBJ1-1|.|TRBV11-2|15|.
TGTGCCAGCAGCTTAGATGGGTTCCCGAACACTGAAGCTTTCTTT
CASSLDGFPNTEAFF
>TRBJ2-7|once|TRBV5-6|13|TRBD2
TGTGCCAGCAGCTTGGACTTAGCGGGAGAGCAGTACTTC
CASSLDLAGEQYF
>TRBJ1-1|.|TRBV19|15|TRBD1
TGTGCCAGTAGTAGCCGAGACAGGGGGAGCACTGAAGCTTTCTTT
CASSSRDRGSTEAFF
>TRBJ2-1|.|TRBV27|14|TRBD1
TGTGCCAGCAGAGGACAGGGGGATTACAATGAGCAGTTCTTC
CASRGQGDYNEQFF
>TRBJ2-5|.|TRBV27|14|TRBD2
TGTGCCAGCAGTTCCATCCGACTAGCGGAGACCCAGTACTTC
CASSSIRLAETQYF
>TRBJ1-6|.|TRBV30|13|.
TGTGCCTCAGGACGGCCCTGGGGTTCACCCCTCCACTTT
CASGRPWGSPLHF
>TRBJ2-7|.|TRBV11-2|15|TRBD2
TGTGCCAGCAGCTTACAAGCGGGAGTCTCCTACGAGCAGTACTTC
CASSLQAGVSYEQYF
>TRBJ2-1|once|TRBV12-5|16|TRBD1
TGTGCTAGTGGTCCTGACAGGGTTGGTCCCTACAATGAGCAGTTCTTC
CASGPDRVGPYNEQFF
>TRBJ1-1|.|TRBV11-1|12|TRBD1
TGTGCCAGCAGCTTTAACAGGGGGGACGCTTTCTTT
CASSFNRGDAFF
>TRBJ1-2|.|TRBV6-1|13|TRBD1
TGTGCCAGCAAGTGGACAGGGGCGCGTGGCTACACCTTC
CASKWTGARGYTF
>TRBJ2-5|.|TRBV23-1|13|.
TGCGCCAGCAGTCAATCTCCCGTCGAGTACCGGTACTTC
CASSQSPVEYRYF
>TRBJ2-7|.|TRBV5-4|16|TRBD2
TGTGCCAGCAGCTTGTCGAGGACTAGCGGTTCCTACGAGCAGTACTTC
CASSLSRTSGSYEQYF
>TRBJ2-1|.|TRBV7-9|15|TRBD2
TGTGCCAGCAGCTCCGGGACTACCGATTACAATGAGCAGTTCTTC
CASSSGTTDYNEQFF
>TRBJ2-7|.|TRBV7-6|14|.
TGTGCCAGCAGCTTAGGTGCGGGGGCGGGCGAGCAGTACTTC
CASSLGAGAGEQYF
>TRBJ2-5|.|TRBV11-2|13|.
TGTGCCAGCGGCCGCCCCCCCCAAGAGACCCAGTACTTC
CASGRPPQETQYF
>TRBJ2-7|once|TRBV4-3|14|.
TGCGCCAGCAGCCAAGGGGTACAGGGCTCCGAGCAGTACTTC
CASSQGVQGSEQYF
>TRBJ2-7|.|TRBV5-1|15|TRBD2
TGCGCCAGCAGACTATCTAGCGGGTCACCCTACGAGCAGTACTTC
CASRLSSGSPYEQYF
>TRBJ2-7|.|TRBV9|14|.
TGTGCCAGCAGCGTAGCAAGTCCCACTTACGAGCAGTACTTC
CASSVASPTYEQYF
>TRBJ2-1|.|TRBV4-2|16|TRBD1
TGTGCCAGCAGCCAGGAGTCCGGGACAGGGGTTCATGAGCAGTTCTTC
CASSQESGTGVHEQFF
>TRBJ2-3|.|TRBV27|11|.
TGTGCCAGCAGTTTCCTCGGTACGCAGTATTTT
CASSFLGTQYF
>TRBJ2-7|.|TRBV6-5|13|.
TGTGCCAGCAGTCCTGGACCGGGCCTAAGGTGGTACTTC
CASSPGPGLRWYF
>TRBJ2-7|.|TRBV2|14|TRBD2
TGTGCCAGCAGTGAATTGGCGGGAGGAGGCGAGCAGTACTTC
CASSELAGGGEQYF
>TRBJ2-7|few|TRBV4-2|17|.
TGTGCCAGCAGCCAAGTTAGGTGGGCGAAGCCCCCCAGGGAGCAGTACTTC
CASSQVRWAKPPREQYF
>TRBJ2-2|.|TRBV4-1|18|TRBD2
TGCGCCAGCAGCCCATATAGCGGGGGGGCCTCGACCACCGGGGAGCTGTTTTTT
CASSPYSGGASTTGELFF
>TRBJ1-5|.|TRBV19|13|TRBD1
TGTGCCAGTAGTGGGACAGGGGGTCAGCCCCAGCATTTT
CASSGTGGQPQHF
>TRBJ2-1|.|TRBV5-1|16|TRBD1
TGCGCCAGCAGCCCCTCCGGGACAGGGAAACATGAGGAGCAGTTCTTC
CASSPSGTGKHEEQFF
>TRBJ2-1|.|TRBV7-3|14|.
TGTGCCAGCAGCCGGGACTCCTCCTACAATGAGCAGTTCTTC
CASSRDSSYNEQFF
>TRBJ2-2|.|TRBV6-1|17|.
TGTGCCAGCAGTGAAAAACTTCTGTTCCCTCTCACCGGGGAGCTGTTTTTT
CASSEKLLFPLTGELFF
>TRBJ2-7|.|TRBV6-6|13|.
TGTGCCAGCAGTTACTCGATAAGTTACGAGCAGTACTTC
CASSYSISYEQYF